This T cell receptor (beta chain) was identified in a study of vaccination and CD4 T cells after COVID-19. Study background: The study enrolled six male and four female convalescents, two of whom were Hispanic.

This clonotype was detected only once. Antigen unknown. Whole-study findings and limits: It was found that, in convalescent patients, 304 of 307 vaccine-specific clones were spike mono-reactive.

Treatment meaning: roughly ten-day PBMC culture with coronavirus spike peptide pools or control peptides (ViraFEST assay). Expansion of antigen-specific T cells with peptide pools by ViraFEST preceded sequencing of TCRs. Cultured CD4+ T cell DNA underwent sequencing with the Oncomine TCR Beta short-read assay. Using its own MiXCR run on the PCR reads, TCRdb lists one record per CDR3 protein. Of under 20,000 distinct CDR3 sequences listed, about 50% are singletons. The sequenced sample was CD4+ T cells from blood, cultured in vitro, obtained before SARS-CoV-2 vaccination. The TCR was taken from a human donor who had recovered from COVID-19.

DNA of the CDR3: TGTGCCAGCAGACCCACGGGGACGAACACTGAAGCTTTCTTT. It is translated as CASRPTGTNTEAFF. V usage is TRBV5-6 and J usage is TRBJ1-1, with D tentatively TRBD1 (5 bases). The CDR3 loop spans 14 amino acids. Germline V lookup: CDR1 SGHDT, CDR2 YYEEEE. Trimming pared 5 bases from V and 1 base from J, leaving 12 bases between.